The 12 T cell receptor beta chains below come from one sample, sequenced in a study of T cell responses to AZD1222 COVID-19 vaccine. Data came from immunoSEQ multiplex PCR; TCRdb stores just in-frame clones and leaves some out. The sample includes 180,000 or so clones, approximately 86% of them seen just once. This specimen consisted of peripheral blood, obtained on day 0 of AZD1222 vaccination. The source of these receptors is an adult in good health.

This chain uses TRBV27 with TRBJ1-5; 7 nucleotides match TRBD1. J lost 0 bases, V lost 6 bases, and 2 bases had no gene match. The CDR3 is 14 residues long. The V gene's germline CDR1 is MNHEY and CDR2 SMNVEV (reference sequence). As DNA, the CDR3 is TGTGCCAGCAGGACAGGGACTAGCAATCAGCCCCAGCATTTT. Its translation: CASRTGTSNQPQHF.

This chain joins TRBV30 and TRBJ2-7; 9 positions match TRBD1. The germline V gene has CDR1 GTSNPN and CDR2 SVGIG (reference sequence). Germline trimming cut 2 bases from V and 4 bases from J; bases unmatched to any gene: 6. This CDR3 is built from 14 residues. The CDR3 DNA follows: TGTGCCTGGAGTACAGGGACAGGGCGGTACGAGCAGTACTTC. As protein: CAWSTGTGRYEQYF.

The chain couples TRBV11-2 to TRBJ2-5; D is possibly TRBD1 or TRBD2 (5 bases each). Germline-derived CDR1 and CDR2 are SGHAT and FQNNGV. V was trimmed by 3 bases and J by 1 base, leaving 12 bases between them. The CDR3 length is 15 residues. This CDR3 is CASSFTGGAQETQYF. As DNA, the CDR3 is TGTGCCAGCAGCTTTACAGGAGGCGCCCAAGAGACCCAGTACTTC.

DNA of the CDR3: TGTGCCAGCAGTCAAACAGGCGGGGAGGGGACCCAGTACTTC. Protein sequence: CASSQTGGEGTQYF. The chain joins TRBV6-2 or TRBV6-3 to TRBJ2-5, with 7 bases matching TRBD2. Losses at the gene ends were 5 bases for V and 7 bases for J; bases not matched to a gene: 10. The CDR3 sequence is 14 residues long. CDR1 is MNHEY and CDR2 is SVGEGT in the germline V gene.

The rearrangement joins TRBV5-1 to TRBJ2-7; D is ambiguous. The germline CDR1 and CDR2 sequences are SGHRS and YFSETQ. Trimming took off 0 bases at V and 6 bases at J, with 10 bases between the two ends. CDR3 size: 13 residues. CDR3: CASSLVLSSEQYF. As DNA, the CDR3 is TGCGCCAGCAGCTTGGTTCTCTCCAGCGAGCAGTACTTC.

J is TRBJ2-7 and V is TRBV11-1, with D possibly matching TRBD1 (5 bases). Germline loops: CDR1 SGHAT, CDR2 FQDESV (reference sequence). The CDR3 sequence is 14 residues long. The germline V and J ends were trimmed by 5 bases and 1 base, with 12 bases remaining between them. CDR3 region: CASSQDQGSYEQYF. DNA of the CDR3: TGTGCCAGCAGCCAAGATCAGGGTTCCTACGAGCAGTACTTC.

V usage is TRBV6-1 and J usage is TRBJ1-2, with a possible D match to TRBD1 (5 bases). Germline V lookup: CDR1 MNHNS, CDR2 SASEGT. The CDR3 contains 12 residues. V lost 2 bases and J 8 bases, leaving 9 bases between the germline ends. CDR3 nucleotides: TGTGCCAGCAGTGAAACGACAGACGGCTACACCTTC. The encoded protein is CASSETTDGYTF.

The J gene is TRBJ2-7, the V gene TRBV3-1 (or the pseudogene TRBV3-2), with no clear D. V dropped 2 bases and J dropped 2 bases, with 16 bases sitting between them. This CDR3 spans 16 amino acids. The germline V gene has CDR1 LGHDT and CDR2 YNNKEL (reference sequence). The CDR3 nucleotides are TGTGCCAGCAGCCAAATGGGCCCCGGTCACCCCTACGAGCAGTACTTC. It encodes CASSQMGPGHPYEQYF.

This chain uses TRBV5-8 with TRBJ2-1; D is unresolved. CDR1 is SGHTS, CDR2 YDEGEE, per germline. V shed 0 bases and J shed 9 bases, with 4 bases lying between them. There are 11 residues in the CDR3. The CDR3 protein is CASSLVGEQFF. In nucleotides, the CDR3 is TGTGCCAGCAGCTTGGTTGGTGAGCAGTTCTTC.

This clone was found a few times. The genes are TRBV9 and TRBJ2-5; 7 bases are shared with TRBD1. This CDR3 is 12 amino acids long. Germline loops: CDR1 SGDLS, CDR2 YYNGEE. The junction had 6 bases not matched to a gene; V was cut back by 4 bases and J by 9 bases. The DNA of the CDR3 is TGTGCCAGCAGCCCAGGGGGTGGATCCCAGTACTTC. This codes for CASSPGGGSQYF.

The V and J genes are TRBV2 and TRBJ1-6, with D perhaps TRBD1 (5 bases). The CDR3 spans 15 residues. Trimming cost V 3 bases and J 8 bases, with 14 bases left between them. The V gene's germline CDR1 is SNHLY and CDR2 FYNNEI. In DNA, the CDR3 is TGTGCCAGCAGTGAGGTGCAGGGAGTGGATTCACCCCTCCACTTT. Its translation: CASSEVQGVDSPLHF.

This rearrangement joins TRBV5-1 to TRBJ1-5; no definite D call. Germline values: CDR1 SGHRS, CDR2 YFSETQ. The CDR3 spans 14 residues. V dropped 0 bases and J dropped 3 bases, with 7 bases sitting between them. For the CDR3, the DNA is TGCGCCAGCAGCTTGGCTGACTCCAATCAGCCCCAGCATTTT. Residues: CASSLADSNQPQHF. The entire variable domain, with the rest obtained from reference TRBV5-1 and TRBJ1-5, is as follows: KAGVTQTPRYLIKTRGQQVTLSCSPISGHRSVSWYQQTPGQGLQFLFEYFSETQRNKGNFPGRFSGRQFSNSRSEMNVSTLELGDSALYLCASSLADSNQPQHFGDGTRLSIL.